This T cell receptor beta chain is drawn from a study of CD8+ T cells in alopecia areata. Study context: Tofacitinib therapy took 6 to 18 months; 6 months off drug came after. Severity in treated patients was scored by percentage of scalp area affected.

Indicated treatment: oral pan-JAK inhibitor, 5-10 mg twice daily. The CDR3 loop spans 11 amino acids. The germline V gene has CDR1 DFQATT and CDR2 SNEGSKA (reference sequence). Trimming stripped 6 bases from V and 6 bases from J, with 12 bases between. RNA extraction was followed by reverse transcription into cDNA, which acted as the sequencing template. Some clones are missing from TCRdb's copy, which holds only in-frame ones; the method was immunoSEQ multiplex PCR. The profile covers approximately 120,000 clones, with roughly 57% appearing a single time and around 6% taken by the ten largest. The sample consisted of CD4+ T cells sorted from blood, taken at week 4, from a patient treated with tofacitinib. The clonotype was recovered from a human donor with alopecia areata. This sequence joins TRBV20-1 and TRBJ2-7; D is ambiguous. DNA of the CDR3: TGCAGTGCCCCTCGGGTGACCGAGCAGTACTTC. Protein sequence: CSAPRVTEQYF.